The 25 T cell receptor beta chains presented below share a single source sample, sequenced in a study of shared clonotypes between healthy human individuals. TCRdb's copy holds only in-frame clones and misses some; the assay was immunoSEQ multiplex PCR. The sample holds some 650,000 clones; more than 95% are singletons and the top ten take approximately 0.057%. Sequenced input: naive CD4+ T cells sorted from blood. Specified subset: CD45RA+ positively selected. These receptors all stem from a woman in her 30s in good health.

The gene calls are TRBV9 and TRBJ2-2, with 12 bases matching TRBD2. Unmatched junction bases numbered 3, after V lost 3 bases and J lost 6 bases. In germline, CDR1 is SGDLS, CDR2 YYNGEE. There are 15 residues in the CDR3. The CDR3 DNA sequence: TGTGCCAGCAGCGAGGCTAGCGGGAGGGCCGGGGAGCTGTTTTTT. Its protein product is CASSEASGRAGELFF.

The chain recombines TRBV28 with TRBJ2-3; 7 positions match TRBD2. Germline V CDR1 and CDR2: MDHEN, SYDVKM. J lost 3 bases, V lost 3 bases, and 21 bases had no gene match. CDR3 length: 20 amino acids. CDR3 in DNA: TGTGCCAGCAGTTTTTTGGTACGTGGGAGGGCCTCAAAAGATACAGATACGCAGTATTTT. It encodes CASSFLVRGRASKDTDTQYF. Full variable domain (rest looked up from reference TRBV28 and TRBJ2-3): DVKVTQSSRYLVKRTGEKVFLECVQDMDHENMFWYRQDPGLGLRLIYFSYDVKMKEKGDIPEGYSVSREKKERFSLILESASTNQTSMYLCASSFLVRGRASKDTDTQYFGPGTRLTVL.

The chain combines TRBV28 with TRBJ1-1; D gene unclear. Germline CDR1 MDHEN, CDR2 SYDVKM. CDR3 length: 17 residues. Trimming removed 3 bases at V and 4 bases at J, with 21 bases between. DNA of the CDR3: TGTGCCAGCAGTTTGACGGATTATCGGGAGGGAGGCACTGAAGCTTTCTTT. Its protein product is CASSLTDYREGGTEAFF.

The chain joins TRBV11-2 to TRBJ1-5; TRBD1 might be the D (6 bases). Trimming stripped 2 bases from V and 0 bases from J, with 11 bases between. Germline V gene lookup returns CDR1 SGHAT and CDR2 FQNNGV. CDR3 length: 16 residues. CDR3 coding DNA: TGTGCCAGCAGCTTACTGACAGGCTATAGCAATCAGCCCCAGCATTTT. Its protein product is CASSLLTGYSNQPQHF.

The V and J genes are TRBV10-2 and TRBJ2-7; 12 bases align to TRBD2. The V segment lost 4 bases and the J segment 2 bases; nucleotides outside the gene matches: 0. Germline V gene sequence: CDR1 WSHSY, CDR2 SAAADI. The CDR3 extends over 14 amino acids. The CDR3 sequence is CASSGTSGTYEQYF. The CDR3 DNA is TGCGCCAGCAGTGGGACTAGCGGGACCTACGAGCAGTACTTC.

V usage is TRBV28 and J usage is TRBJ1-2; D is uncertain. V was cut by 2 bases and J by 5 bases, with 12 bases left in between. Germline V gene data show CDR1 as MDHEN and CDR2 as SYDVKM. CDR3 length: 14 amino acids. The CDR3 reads CASSLPKPPYGYTF. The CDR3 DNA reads TGTGCCAGCAGTTTACCAAAACCCCCGTATGGCTACACCTTC.

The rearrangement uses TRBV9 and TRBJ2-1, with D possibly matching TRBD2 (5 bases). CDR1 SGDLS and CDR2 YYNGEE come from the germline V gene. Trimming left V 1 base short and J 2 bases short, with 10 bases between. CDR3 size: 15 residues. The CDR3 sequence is CASSVNVATYNEQFF. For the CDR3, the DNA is TGTGCCAGCAGCGTAAATGTAGCGACCTACAATGAGCAGTTCTTC.

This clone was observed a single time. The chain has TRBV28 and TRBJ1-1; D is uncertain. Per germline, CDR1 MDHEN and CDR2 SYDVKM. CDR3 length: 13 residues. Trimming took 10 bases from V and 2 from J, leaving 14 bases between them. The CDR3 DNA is TGTGCCACCTGTCGCCAACGAAACACTGAAGCTTTCTTT. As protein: CATCRQRNTEAFF. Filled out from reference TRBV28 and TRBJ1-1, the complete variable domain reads DVKVTQSSRYLVKRTGEKVFLECVQDMDHENMFWYRQDPGLGLRLIYFSYDVKMKEKGDIPEGYSVSREKKERFSLILESASTNQTSMYLCATCRQRNTEAFFGQGTRLTVV.

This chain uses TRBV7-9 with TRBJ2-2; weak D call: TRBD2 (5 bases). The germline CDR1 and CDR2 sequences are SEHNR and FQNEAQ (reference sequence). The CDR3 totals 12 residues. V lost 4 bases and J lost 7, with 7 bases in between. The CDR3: CASSWTVGELFF. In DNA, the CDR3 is TGTGCCAGCAGCTGGACTGTCGGGGAGCTGTTTTTT.

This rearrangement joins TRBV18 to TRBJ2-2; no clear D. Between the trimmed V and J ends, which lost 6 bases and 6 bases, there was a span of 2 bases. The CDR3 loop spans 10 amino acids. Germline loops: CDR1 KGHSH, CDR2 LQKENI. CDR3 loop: CASSAGELFF. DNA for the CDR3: TGTGCCAGCTCGGCCGGGGAGCTGTTTTTT.

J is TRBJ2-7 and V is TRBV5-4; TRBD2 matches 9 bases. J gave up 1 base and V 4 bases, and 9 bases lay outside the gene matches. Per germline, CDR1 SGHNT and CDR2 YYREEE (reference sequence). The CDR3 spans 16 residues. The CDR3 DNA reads TGTGCCAGCAGCACTTCCGGGACTAGCATTTCCTACGAGCAGTACTTC. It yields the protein CASSTSGTSISYEQYF. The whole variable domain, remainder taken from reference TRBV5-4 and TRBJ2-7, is ETGVTQSPTHLIKTRGQQVTLRCSSQSGHNTVSWYQQALGQGPQFIFQYYREEENGRGNFPPRFSGLQFPNYSSELNVNALELDDSALYLCASSTSGTSISYEQYFGPGTRLTVT.

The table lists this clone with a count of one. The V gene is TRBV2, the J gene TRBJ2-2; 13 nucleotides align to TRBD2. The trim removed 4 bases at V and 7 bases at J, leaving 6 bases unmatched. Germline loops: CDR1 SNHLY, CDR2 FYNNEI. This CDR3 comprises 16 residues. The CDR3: CASSAGTSGKDGELFF. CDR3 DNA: TGTGCCAGCAGTGCAGGGACTAGCGGGAAGGACGGGGAGCTGTTTTTT.

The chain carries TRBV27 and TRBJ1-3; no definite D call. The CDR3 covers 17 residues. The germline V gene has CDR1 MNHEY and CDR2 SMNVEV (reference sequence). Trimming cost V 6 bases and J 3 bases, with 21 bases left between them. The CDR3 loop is CASSPGAGLFFGNTIYF. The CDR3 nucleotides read TGTGCCAGCAGCCCCGGAGCGGGATTGTTCTTTGGAAACACCATATATTTT.

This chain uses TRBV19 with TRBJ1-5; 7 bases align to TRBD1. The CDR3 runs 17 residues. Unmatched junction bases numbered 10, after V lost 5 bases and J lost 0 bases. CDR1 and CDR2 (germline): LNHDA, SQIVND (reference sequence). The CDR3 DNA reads TGTGCCAGTAGTTCCTCCGGGACAGCTTATAGCAATCAGCCCCAGCATTTT. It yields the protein CASSSSGTAYSNQPQHF.

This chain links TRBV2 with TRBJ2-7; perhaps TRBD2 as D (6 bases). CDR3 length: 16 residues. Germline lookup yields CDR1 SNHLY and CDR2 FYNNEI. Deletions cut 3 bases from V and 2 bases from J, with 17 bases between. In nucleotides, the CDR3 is TGTGCCAGCAGTGATTCTGGGGCGGGAAGGCCCTACGAGCAGTACTTC. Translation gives CASSDSGAGRPYEQYF.

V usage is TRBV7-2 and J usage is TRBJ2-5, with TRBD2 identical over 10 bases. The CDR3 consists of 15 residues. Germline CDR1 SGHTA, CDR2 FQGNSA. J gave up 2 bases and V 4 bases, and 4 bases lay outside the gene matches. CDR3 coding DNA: TGTGCCAGCAGCTCAGGACTAGCGGAACAAGAGACCCAGTACTTC. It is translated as CASSSGLAEQETQYF.

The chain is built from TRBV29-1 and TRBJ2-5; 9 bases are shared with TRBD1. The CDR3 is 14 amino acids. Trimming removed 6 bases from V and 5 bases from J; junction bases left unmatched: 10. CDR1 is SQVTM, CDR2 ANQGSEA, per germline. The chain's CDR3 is CSVRNRGRVETQYF. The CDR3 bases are TGCAGCGTGAGGAACAGGGGGCGGGTTGAGACCCAGTACTTC.

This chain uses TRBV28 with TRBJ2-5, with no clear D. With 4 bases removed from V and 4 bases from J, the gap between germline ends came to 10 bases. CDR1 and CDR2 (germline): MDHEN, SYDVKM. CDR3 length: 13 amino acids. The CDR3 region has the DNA TGTGCCAGCAGTTCCGTAAGAGGAGAGACCCAGTACTTC. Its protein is CASSSVRGETQYF. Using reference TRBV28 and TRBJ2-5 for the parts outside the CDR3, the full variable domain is DVKVTQSSRYLVKRTGEKVFLECVQDMDHENMFWYRQDPGLGLRLIYFSYDVKMKEKGDIPEGYSVSREKKERFSLILESASTNQTSMYLCASSSVRGETQYFGPGTRLLVL.

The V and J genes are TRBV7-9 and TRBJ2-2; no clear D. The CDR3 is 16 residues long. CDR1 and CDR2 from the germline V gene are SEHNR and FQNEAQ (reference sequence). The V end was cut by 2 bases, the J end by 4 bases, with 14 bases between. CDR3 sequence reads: CASSLQTPRGTGELFF. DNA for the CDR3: TGTGCCAGCAGCTTACAGACACCCCGAGGCACCGGGGAGCTGTTTTTT.

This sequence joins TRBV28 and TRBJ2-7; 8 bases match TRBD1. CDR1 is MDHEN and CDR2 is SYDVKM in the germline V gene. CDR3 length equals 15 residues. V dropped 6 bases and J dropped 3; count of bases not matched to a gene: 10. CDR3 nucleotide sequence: TGTGCCAGCAGGAGCCGGGACAGGAGGCACTACGAGCAGTACTTC. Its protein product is CASRSRDRRHYEQYF.

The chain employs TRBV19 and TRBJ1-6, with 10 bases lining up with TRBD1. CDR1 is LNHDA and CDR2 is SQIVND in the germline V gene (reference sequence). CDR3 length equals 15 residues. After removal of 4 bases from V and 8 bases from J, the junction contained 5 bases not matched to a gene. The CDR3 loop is CASSKTGTGDSPLHF. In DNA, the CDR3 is TGTGCCAGTAGTAAGACCGGGACAGGGGATTCACCCCTCCACTTT.

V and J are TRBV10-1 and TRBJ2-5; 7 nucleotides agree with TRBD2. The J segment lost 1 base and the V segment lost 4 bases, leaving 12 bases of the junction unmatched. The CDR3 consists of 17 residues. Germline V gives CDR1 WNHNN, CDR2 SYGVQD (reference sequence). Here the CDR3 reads CASSVGESGDSQETQYF. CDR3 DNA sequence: TGCGCCAGCAGTGTTGGTGAGAGCGGGGATAGCCAAGAGACCCAGTACTTC.

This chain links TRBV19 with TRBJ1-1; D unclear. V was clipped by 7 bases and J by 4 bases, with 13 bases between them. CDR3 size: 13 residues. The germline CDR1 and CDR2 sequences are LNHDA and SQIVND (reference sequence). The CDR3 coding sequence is TGTGCCAGTACAAGGAAAAGGGCCACTGAAGCTTTCTTT. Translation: CASTRKRATEAFF.

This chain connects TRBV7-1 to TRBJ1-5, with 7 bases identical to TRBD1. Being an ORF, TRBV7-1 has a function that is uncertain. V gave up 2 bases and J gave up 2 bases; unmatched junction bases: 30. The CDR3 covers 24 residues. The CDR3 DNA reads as TGTGCCAGCAGCTCAAACCGCAAACAGGGGACCGGGAGGGGGACCAATAGACGCAATCAGCCCCAGCATTTT. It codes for CASSSNRKQGTGRGTNRRNQPQHF.

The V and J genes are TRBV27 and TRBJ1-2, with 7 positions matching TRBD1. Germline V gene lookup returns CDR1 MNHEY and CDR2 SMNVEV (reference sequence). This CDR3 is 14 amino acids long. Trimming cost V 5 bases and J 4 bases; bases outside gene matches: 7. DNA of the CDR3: TGTGCCAGCAGTGCAAGGGGGCGGTTCTATGGCTACACCTTC. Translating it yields CASSARGRFYGYTF.